Below, one T cell receptor beta chain is given with its context. Its specificity is not known. This entry comes from a study of vaccination and CD4 T cells after COVID-19. Study at large: Each participant was administered two doses of a vaccine, which was either BNT162b2 or mRNA-1273.

Sequenced with the Oncomine TCR Beta short-read assay was DNA taken from cultured CD4+ T cells. MiXCR was run by TCRdb on the PCR reads, yielding one entry per CDR3 protein. Of fewer than 15,000 distinct CDR3 sequences listed, 62% are singletons. The study, taken as a whole, reports: The median SARS-CoV-2-reactive clonotype number increased from roughly 19 to 38, without statistical significance. Convalescent patients gained a median 86.3% of their reactive clones only post-vaccination.

Sample treatment: roughly nine-day PBMC culture with coronavirus spike peptide pools or control peptides (ViraFEST assay). The positive PCR dates, which preceded the US Alpha, Beta and Delta variants, fell between March and December 2020. CDR3 length: 15 residues. CDR1 and CDR2 (germline): MDHEN, SYDVKM. Unmatched junction bases numbered 7, after V lost 5 bases and J lost 5 bases. The sequenced sample consisted of CD4+ T cells from blood, cultured in vitro. The receptor was isolated from a human donor who had recovered from COVID-19. This chain connects TRBV28 to TRBJ2-2, with 8 bases fitting TRBD2. The CDR3 bases are TGTGCCAGCAGTCAAAGCGGGAGCGGAACCGGGGAGCTGTTTTTT. Protein sequence: CASSQSGSGTGELFF.